A selection of T cell receptor beta chains follows, all from one sample in a study of shared clonotypes between healthy human individuals. Only in-frame clones appear in the TCRdb table, and some are missing; sequencing was by immunoSEQ multiplex PCR. There are over 2 million clones in the sample; 85% to 95% occur only once, and 0.9% to 1.4% lies in the top ten. Sequenced sample: naive CD8+ T cells sorted from blood. These receptors all come from a man aged 18 to 35 in good health. Each CDR3 is given with its conserved first and last residue. The D gene is left open where the match is weak. Size tells how often a clone was seen (once, few, many) or the class of an expanded clone, and some rows leave it out.

d_gene	v_gene	abundance	j_gene	CDR3nt	CDR3aa
NA	TRBV4-1	NA	TRBJ2-2	TGCGCCAGCAGCCAATATTGGGGCCAGGGAACCGGGGAGCTGTTTTTT	CASSQYWGQGTGELFF
TRBD2	TRBV2	NA	TRBJ2-7	TGTGCCAGCAACCCCGGACTAGCGGGGGTGGGCGAGCAGTACTTC	CASNPGLAGVGEQYF
TRBD1	TRBV19	NA	TRBJ1-1	TGTGCCACTAGGACAGGGGGCACTGAAGCTTTCTTT	CATRTGGTEAFF
TRBD1	TRBV4-1	NA	TRBJ1-4	TGCGCCAGCAGCCAAGATGAACTCGGGACAGAACTTGCAACTAATGAAAAACTGTTTTTT	CASSQDELGTELATNEKLFF
NA	TRBV19	NA	TRBJ1-1	TGTGCCAGTAGTATAGGTGGTAGCACTGAAGCTTTCTTT	CASSIGGSTEAFF
TRBD1	TRBV29-1	NA	TRBJ1-2	TGCAGCGCCTATACCGGGACAGACTACACCTTC	CSAYTGTDYTF
NA	TRBV5-6	NA	TRBJ2-5	TGTGCCAGCAGCTCTCAAGAGACCCAGTACTTC	CASSSQETQYF
NA	TRBV6-1	NA	TRBJ2-7	TGTGCCAGCAGTGAGGGACCAACGAGCTCCTACGAGCAGTACTTC	CASSEGPTSSYEQYF
NA	TRBV27	NA	TRBJ2-7	TGTGCCAGCAGTTTGGGACGGGGGGCGTACTACGAGCAGTACTTC	CASSLGRGAYYEQYF
NA	TRBV10-2	NA	TRBJ1-6	TGCGCCAGCAGTGATTGGGGAGGTGGTTCACCCCTCCACTTT	CASSDWGGGSPLHF
NA	TRBV19	once	TRBJ2-7	TGTGCCAGTGGAAGACCGGGATACTCCTACGAGCAGTACTTC	CASGRPGYSYEQYF
TRBD2	TRBV13	NA	TRBJ2-3	TGTGCCAGCAGCCCGCCGGAGACTAGCGGGAGCGATACGCAGTATTTT	CASSPPETSGSDTQYF
NA	TRBV25-1	NA	TRBJ2-2	TGTGCCAGCAGTAGCCAGGGTCTCACCGGGGAGCTGTTTTTT	CASSSQGLTGELFF
TRBD1	TRBV18	NA	TRBJ1-2	TGTGCCAGCTCACCAGGGACAGATAGCTACACCTTC	CASSPGTDSYTF
NA	TRBV5-6	once	TRBJ2-7	TGTGCCAGCAGCTATGGGCCGACCTACGAGCAGTACTTC	CASSYGPTYEQYF